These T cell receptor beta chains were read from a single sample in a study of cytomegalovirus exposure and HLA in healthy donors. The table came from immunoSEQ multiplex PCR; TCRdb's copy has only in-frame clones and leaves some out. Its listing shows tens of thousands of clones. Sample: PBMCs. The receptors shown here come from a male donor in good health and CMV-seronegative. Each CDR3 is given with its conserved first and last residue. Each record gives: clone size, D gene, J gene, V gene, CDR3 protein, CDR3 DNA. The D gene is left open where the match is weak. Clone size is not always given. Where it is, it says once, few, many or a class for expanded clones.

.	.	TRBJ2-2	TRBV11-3	CASSLRGGELFF	TGTGCCAGCAGTCTTAGGGGAGGGGAGCTGTTTTTT
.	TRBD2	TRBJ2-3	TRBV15	CATSRDGAGGVDTQYF	TGTGCCACCAGCAGAGATGGAGCGGGGGGGGTCGATACGCAGTATTTT
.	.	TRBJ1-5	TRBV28	CASSSRVGNQPQHF	TGTGCCAGCAGTTCGAGGGTTGGGAATCAGCCCCAGCATTTT
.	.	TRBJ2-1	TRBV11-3	CASSGASSDNEQFF	TGTGCCAGCAGCGGGGCCAGCTCCGACAATGAGCAGTTCTTC
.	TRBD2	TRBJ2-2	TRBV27	CASTFQRLAGAGELFF	TGTGCCAGCACGTTTCAGAGACTAGCGGGAGCCGGGGAGCTGTTTTTT
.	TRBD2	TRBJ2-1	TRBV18	CASSPQSGRADNEQFF	TGTGCCAGCTCACCACAGAGCGGGAGGGCTGACAATGAGCAGTTCTTC
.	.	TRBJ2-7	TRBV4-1	CASSRFAAGTEFYEQYF	TGCGCCAGCAGTCGTTTTGCTGCGGGGACTGAATTCTACGAGCAGTACTTC
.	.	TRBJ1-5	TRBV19	CASMGWGGNQPQHF	TGTGCCAGTATGGGATGGGGAGGCAATCAGCCCCAGCATTTT
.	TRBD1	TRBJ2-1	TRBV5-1	CASSPQGDEQFF	TGCGCCAGCAGCCCCCAGGGGGATGAGCAGTTCTTC
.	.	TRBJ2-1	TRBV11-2	CASSLGGNYNEQFF	TGTGCCAGCAGCTTAGGCGGGAACTACAATGAGCAGTTCTTC
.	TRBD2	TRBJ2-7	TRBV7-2	CASSLTSGYEQYF	TGTGCCAGCAGCTTGACTAGCGGGTACGAGCAGTACTTC
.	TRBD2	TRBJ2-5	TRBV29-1	CSVARTSGKETQYF	TGCAGCGTTGCTAGGACTAGCGGGAAAGAGACCCAGTACTTC
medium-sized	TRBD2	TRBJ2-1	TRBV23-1	CASMQREGLFF	TGCGCCAGCATGCAGCGGGAGGGGCTGTTCTTC
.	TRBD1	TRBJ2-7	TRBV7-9	CASGQGQEYDEQYF	TGTGCCTCTGGGCAGGGACAGGAATATGACGAGCAGTACTTC
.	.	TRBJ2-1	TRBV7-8	CASSARGSTNEQFF	TGTGCCAGCAGCGCCAGGGGTAGCACGAATGAGCAGTTCTTC
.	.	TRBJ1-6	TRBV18	CASSPAGQNSPLHF	TGTGCCAGCTCACCGGCAGGGCAGAATTCACCCCTCCACTTT
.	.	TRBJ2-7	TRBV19	CASSDGGEQYF	TGTGCCAGTAGTGACGGGGGCGAGCAGTACTTC
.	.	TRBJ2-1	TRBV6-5	CASSSLGRPSYNEQFF	TGTGCCAGCAGTTCCCTGGGGCGACCCTCCTACAATGAGCAGTTCTTC
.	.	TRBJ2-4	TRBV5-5	CASSLWALGQTKNIQYF	TGTGCCAGCAGCTTATGGGCCCTAGGACAGACCAAAAACATTCAGTACTTC
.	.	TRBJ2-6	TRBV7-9	CASSSSGANVLTF	TGTGCCAGCAGCTCGTCCGGGGCCAACGTCCTGACTTTC
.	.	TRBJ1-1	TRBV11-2	CASSSTSGEAFF	TGTGCCAGCAGCTCGACCTCGGGGGAGGCTTTCTTT
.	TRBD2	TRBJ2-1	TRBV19	CASSLIPGRAYNEQFF	TGTGCCAGTAGTCTAATACCCGGGAGGGCCTACAATGAGCAGTTCTTC
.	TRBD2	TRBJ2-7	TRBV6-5	CASSYGLAYEQYF	TGTGCCAGCAGTTACGGACTAGCCTACGAGCAGTACTTC
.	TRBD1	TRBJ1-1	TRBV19	CASKGLLGDRQNTEAFF	TGTGCCAGTAAAGGTTTATTAGGGGACAGACAGAACACTGAAGCTTTCTTT
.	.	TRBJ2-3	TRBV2	CASRSVLRTSTDTQYF	TGTGCCAGCAGGTCCGTCCTGCGAACTAGCACAGATACGCAGTATTTT
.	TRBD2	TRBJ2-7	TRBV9	CASSLLAGGAYEQYF	TGTGCCAGCAGCCTCCTAGCGGGAGGAGCGTACGAGCAGTACTTC
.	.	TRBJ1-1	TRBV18	CASSPSGAEAFF	TGTGCCAGCTCACCAAGCGGGGCTGAAGCTTTCTTT
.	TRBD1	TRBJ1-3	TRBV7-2	CASSPDRENTIYF	TGTGCCAGCAGCCCCGACAGGGAAAACACCATATATTTT
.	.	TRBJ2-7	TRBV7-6	CASSIDRQGPEQYF	TGTGCCAGCAGCATCGATCGCCAGGGTCCCGAGCAGTACTTC